A single sample is the source of the 11 T cell receptor beta chains below, sequenced in a study of T cell responses to AZD1222 COVID-19 vaccine. Some clones are missing from TCRdb's copy, which holds only in-frame ones; the method was immunoSEQ multiplex PCR. The table records 180,000 or so clones, approximately 93% of them present only once. The sequencing used peripheral blood, collected 28 days after the second AZD1222 dose. These receptors were collected from an adult who received the AZD1222 COVID-19 vaccine.

This chain links TRBV3-1 (or the pseudogene TRBV3-2) with TRBJ1-6, with a possible D match to TRBD1 (5 bases). The germline gives CDR1 LGHDT, CDR2 YNNKEL (reference sequence). The ends were cut back, 5 bases at V and 4 bases at J, with 18 bases in the middle. This CDR3 contains 17 residues. The CDR3: CASSSNPTQVYNSPLHF. Written as DNA, the CDR3 is TGTGCCAGCAGCTCTAACCCGACACAGGTATATAATTCACCCCTCCACTTT.

In this sample, this clone turned up once. The rearrangement uses TRBV7-2 and TRBJ2-3; TRBD1 is a possible D gene (7 bases). CDR3 size: 16 residues. Germline CDR1 reads SGHTA; CDR2 reads FQGNSA. Trimming took 2 bases from V and 0 from J, leaving 12 bases between them. CDR3 region: CASSLQGGKSTDTQYF. The CDR3 bases are TGTGCCAGCAGCTTACAGGGGGGTAAAAGCACAGATACGCAGTATTTT.

The chain employs TRBV19 and TRBJ1-4; a possible D gene is TRBD1 (6 bases). There are 19 residues in the CDR3. Trimming removed 7 bases from V and 2 bases from J, with 26 bases in between. Germline CDR1 is LNHDA and CDR2 is SQIVND (reference sequence). CDR3 in DNA: TGTGCCAGTACCACGTCCCCATATCGACAGGATCGCACTAATGAAAAACTGTTTTTT. Translated, it gives CASTTSPYRQDRTNEKLFF.

The chain employs TRBV7-8 and TRBJ2-7; possibly TRBD2 for D (7 bases). The CDR3 sequence is 15 residues long. Deletions cut 3 bases from V and 0 bases from J, with 12 bases between. CDR1 is SGHVS, CDR2 FQNEAQ, per germline. Here the CDR3 reads CASSFRGAASYEQYF. The CDR3 DNA reads as TGTGCCAGCAGCTTTCGGGGGGCGGCCTCCTACGAGCAGTACTTC. The whole variable domain, filled in from reference TRBV7-8 and TRBJ2-7, reads GAGVSQSPRYKVAKRGQDVALRCDPISGHVSLFWYQQALGQGPEFLTYFQNEAQLDKSGLPSDRFFAERPEGSVSTLKIQRTQQEDSAVYLCASSFRGAASYEQYFGPGTRLTVT.

The genes are TRBV7-9 and TRBJ2-2; D may be TRBD1 or TRBD2 (5 bases each). Looked up from germline, CDR1 is SEHNR and CDR2 is FQNEAQ (reference sequence). Trimming removed 1 base at V and 6 bases at J, with 9 bases between. There are 14 residues in the CDR3. CDR3 protein: CASSLEQEAGELFF. Here the CDR3 DNA reads TGTGCCAGCAGCTTAGAACAGGAGGCCGGGGAGCTGTTTTTT.

This chain uses TRBV6-5 with TRBJ2-7; 9 bases line up with TRBD1. Germline V CDR1 and CDR2: MNHEY, SVGAGI. With V trimmed by 5 bases and J by 1 base, 3 bases remained unmatched. The CDR3 extends over 14 amino acids. The CDR3 sequence: CASSRQGGSYEQYF. The CDR3 region has the DNA TGTGCCAGCAGTCGACAGGGGGGTTCCTACGAGCAGTACTTC.

The chain combines TRBV5-1 with TRBJ2-5; D is tentatively TRBD1 or TRBD2 (6 bases each). CDR3 length: 16 amino acids. Per the germline V gene, CDR1 is SGHRS and CDR2 is YFSETQ. Trimming left V 4 bases short and J 7 bases short, with 23 bases between. DNA of the CDR3: TGCGCCAGCAGCCTTGGCGGGACACAGCACGGCGGGACCCAGTACTTC. Translating gives CASSLGGTQHGGTQYF. Full variable domain (outside the CDR3, taken from reference TRBV5-1 and TRBJ2-5): KAGVTQTPRYLIKTRGQQVTLSCSPISGHRSVSWYQQTPGQGLQFLFEYFSETQRNKGNFPGRFSGRQFSNSRSEMNVSTLELGDSALYLCASSLGGTQHGGTQYFGPGTRLLVL.

The chain combines TRBV20-1 with TRBJ2-5; 7 nucleotides line up with TRBD1. The V gene end was trimmed by 3 bases and the J gene end by 3 bases; junction bases not matched to a gene: 4. This CDR3 is built from 13 residues. Per the germline V gene, CDR1 is DFQATT and CDR2 is SNEGSKA (reference sequence). The CDR3 region is CSASGTAEETQYF. The CDR3 region has the DNA TGCAGTGCTAGTGGGACAGCTGAAGAGACCCAGTACTTC.

The rearrangement links TRBV4-1 to TRBJ1-2; 10 nucleotides align to TRBD1. The CDR3 is made up of 16 amino acids. V shed 0 bases, J shed 5 bases, and the junction held 6 bases outside the gene matches. Germline V gives CDR1 MGHRA, CDR2 YSYEKL. The CDR3 here is CASSQDRDRGAYGYTF. CDR3 DNA: TGCGCCAGCAGCCAAGATAGGGACAGGGGCGCTTATGGCTACACCTTC.

V is TRBV5-4 and J is TRBJ1-5; D ambiguous. Germline-derived CDR1 and CDR2 are SGHNT and YYREEE (reference sequence). The CDR3 runs 15 residues. The germline V and J ends were trimmed by 0 bases and 2 bases, with 9 bases remaining between them. CDR3 coding DNA: TGTGCCAGCAGCTTGGGAGGGATGGGCAATCAGCCCCAGCATTTT. It encodes CASSLGGMGNQPQHF.

CDR3 residues: CSARGEGQAFF. The DNA for the CDR3 is TGCAGTGCTAGAGGGGAGGGCCAAGCTTTCTTT. This sequence joins TRBV20-1 and TRBJ1-1; D gene uncertain. The germline V and J ends were trimmed by 1 base and 9 bases, with 9 bases remaining between them. Germline V lookup: CDR1 DFQATT, CDR2 SNEGSKA (reference sequence). The CDR3 runs 11 residues.